The entry below describes one TCR beta chain. Its antigen remains unidentified. The V gene's germline CDR1 is MDHEN and CDR2 SYDVKM. V shed 5 bases, J shed 2 bases, and the junction held 7 bases outside the gene matches. The CDR3 contains 16 residues. The data were taken from a study of siplizumab effects on memory and regulatory T cells. Study-wide results and limits: Proliferating siplizumab-culture Treg suppressive function went unconfirmed. It seemed that naive T cells were more diverse than memory cells and were major contributors to the alloresponse. Roughly 80-95% of dividing CD4+ or CD8+ clones were without an attributable naive or memory phenotype.

Method: immunoSEQ multiplex PCR; TCRdb's copy keeps in-frame clones and lacks some. The sample shows 85,000 to 120,000 clones, 80% to 95% of them seen only once. This clonotype was sampled from a human donor in good health. The sequencing input was CD4+ T cells sorted from blood. The V call is TRBV28, the J call TRBJ2-3; the match to TRBD2 covers 10 bases. The CDR3 sequence: CASSRGSGRATDTQYF. CDR3 nucleotides: TGTGCCAGCAGTCGGGGGAGCGGGAGGGCCACAGATACGCAGTATTTT. Full variable domain (outside the CDR3, taken from reference TRBV28 and TRBJ2-3): DVKVTQSSRYLVKRTGEKVFLECVQDMDHENMFWYRQDPGLGLRLIYFSYDVKMKEKGDIPEGYSVSREKKERFSLILESASTNQTSMYLCASSRGSGRATDTQYFGPGTRLTVL.